This T cell receptor (beta chain) came from a study of control samples from healthy donors and cancer patients (dated by TCRdb to 2020 to 2021). Unmatched junction bases come to 3, with V trimmed by 4 bases and J by 7 bases. According to the germline V gene, CDR1 reads SGHTA and CDR2 reads FQGNSA. The CDR3 measures 14 amino acids from cysteine to phenylalanine. The CDR3 DNA has 42 bases and is translated from base 1. The method behind the library was the immunoSEQ multiplex PCR assay. The source is immuneACCESS, and TCRdb retained only in-frame sequences with V and J called. Part of the clones is not carried over; for the studies checked, unresolved V genes explain less than half of this, and the remainder is unexplained. The sample table lists over 150,000 clones, roughly 94% of them with a count of one. Approximately 14% of the sample rests with the top ten. Remarks on this clone: The antigen it binds to is not known. No base-level quality is on record; no much larger clone is a single base apart.

The clonotype originates from a man in his sixties with colorectal cancer. Sequencing was carried out using PBMCs. This receptor chain uses TRBV7-2 and TRBJ2-7, and 14 junctional nucleotides match TRBD2. The nucleotides are TGTGCCAGCAGCTCGGGACTAGCGGGGGAGGAGCAGTACTTC. Translation gives CASSSGLAGEEQYF.